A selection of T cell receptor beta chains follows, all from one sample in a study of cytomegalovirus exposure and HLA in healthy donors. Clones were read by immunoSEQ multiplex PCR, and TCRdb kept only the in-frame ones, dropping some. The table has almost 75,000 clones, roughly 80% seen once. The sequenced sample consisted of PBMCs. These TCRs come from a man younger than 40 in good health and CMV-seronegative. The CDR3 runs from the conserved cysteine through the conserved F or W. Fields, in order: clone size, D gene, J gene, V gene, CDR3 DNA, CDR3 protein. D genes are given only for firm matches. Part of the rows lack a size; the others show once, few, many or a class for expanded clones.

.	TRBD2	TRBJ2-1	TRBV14	TGTGCCAGCAGCCAAGATTTGCTAGCGGGGCCACTCTACAATGAGCAGTTCTTC	CASSQDLLAGPLYNEQFF
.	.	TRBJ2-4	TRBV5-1	TGCGCCAGCAGCCTTGGCCTCGGCGACACTCCGGCCAAAAACATTCAGTACTTC	CASSLGLGDTPAKNIQYF
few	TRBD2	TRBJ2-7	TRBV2	TGTGCCAGCAGTGAAGTAACTTTAGCGGGGACGAGCTCCTACGAGCAGTACTTC	CASSEVTLAGTSSYEQYF
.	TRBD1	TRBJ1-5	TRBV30	TGTGCCTGGAGAGCCCGACAGGGACGGACTTTAGGGCCCCAGCATTTT	CAWRARQGRTLGPQHF
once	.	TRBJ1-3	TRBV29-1	TGCAGCGTTGGCGGGGATCGAAACACCATATATTTT	CSVGGDRNTIYF
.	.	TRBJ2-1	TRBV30	TGTGCCCTGGAAGGTGGGGGGGCGGCCTACAATGAGCAGTTCTTC	CALEGGGAAYNEQFF
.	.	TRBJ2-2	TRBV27	TGTGCCAGCAGTTTATATCGGGGGAGGTTTAGGAGGGGAGATGACACCGGGGAGCTGTTTTTT	CASSLYRGRFRRGDDTGELFF
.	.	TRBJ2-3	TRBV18	TGTGCCAGCTCACCAGGACAGTACACAGATACGCAGTATTTT	CASSPGQYTDTQYF
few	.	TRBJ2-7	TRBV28	TGTGCCAGCAGCCCAAGGATTGGGGACACCAGCTCCTACGAGCAGTACTTC	CASSPRIGDTSSYEQYF
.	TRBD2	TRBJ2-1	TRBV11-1	TGTGCCAGCAGCTCGGGACTAGCGGGAAGCTCCTACAATGAGCAGTTCTTC	CASSSGLAGSSYNEQFF
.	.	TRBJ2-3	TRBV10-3	TGTGCCATCAGGACTGGGGCTAGCACAGATACGCAGTATTTT	CAIRTGASTDTQYF
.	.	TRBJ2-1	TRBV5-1	TGCGCCAGCAGCGGCGGCCCAAACAATGAGCAGTTCTTC	CASSGGPNNEQFF
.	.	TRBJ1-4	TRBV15	TGTGCCACCAGCAGAGAGGGGTCCAGGGGTGGCGAAAAACTGTTTTTT	CATSREGSRGGEKLFF
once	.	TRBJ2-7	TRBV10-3	TGTGCCATCAGGGGGGACACGTCCTACGAGCAGTACTTC	CAIRGDTSYEQYF
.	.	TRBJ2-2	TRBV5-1	TGCGCCAGCAGCTTCAGGGGAAACACCGGGGAGCTGTTTTTT	CASSFRGNTGELFF
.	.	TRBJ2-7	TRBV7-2	TGTGCCAGCAGTGGACAGCCGCTTTTCTCCTACGAGCAGTACTTC	CASSGQPLFSYEQYF
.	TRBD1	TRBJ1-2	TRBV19	TGTGCCAGTAGTAGTGGACAGGGGGGATCTAACTATGGCTACACCTTC	CASSSGQGGSNYGYTF
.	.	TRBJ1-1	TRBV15	TGTGCCACCAGCAGAGATCAATCGGTCCTCAACACTGAAGCTTTCTTT	CATSRDQSVLNTEAFF
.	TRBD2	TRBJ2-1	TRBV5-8	TGTGCCAGCAGCGCCAGCAAGAGCGGGAGGCCGGACAATGAGCAGTTCTTC	CASSASKSGRPDNEQFF
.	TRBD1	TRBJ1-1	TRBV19	TGTGCCAGCACTACAGGGGGCCTCACTGAAGCTTTCTTT	CASTTGGLTEAFF
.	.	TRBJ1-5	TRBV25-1	TGTGCCAGCAGCCGGGGGGGCAGTAATCAGCCCCAGCATTTT	CASSRGGSNQPQHF
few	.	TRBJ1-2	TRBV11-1	TGTGCCAGCGCAGCAGGCGTCCAAGGCTATGGCTACACCTTC	CASAAGVQGYGYTF